The entry below gives a single T cell receptor beta chain sequence along with its context. Its antigen is unidentified. The sample is drawn from a study of post-analysis software for immune sequencing data. Study findings and constraints: There were four or five TRBV segments more frequent in patients than controls, and TRBV5-6, TRBV5-1 and TRBV20-1 were among them. Significantly decreased normalized Chao1 diversity was recorded for multiple sclerosis patients relative to controls.

Trimming took 1 base from V and 4 from J, leaving 29 bases between them. The germline CDR1 and CDR2 sequences are LGHDT and YNNKEL (reference sequence). The CDR3 length is 21 residues. Tagging with unique molecular identifiers was a feature of the TCR beta cDNA libraries. Each CDR3 protein is one row after TCRdb ran MiXCR on the PCR reads. The repertoire holds some 890,000 distinct CDR3 sequences, with around 53% as singletons. The V and J genes are TRBV3-1 and TRBJ2-1; maybe TRBD2 (6 bases). The origin of this receptor is a girl aged 10 to 17 with multiple sclerosis. Sequenced: blood. The CDR3 is CASSQVTGLRREQNKYNEQFF. CDR3 in DNA: TGTGCCAGCAGCCAAGTCACCGGGTTAAGGAGGGAACAAAACAAATACAATGAGCAGTTCTTC.